This passage covers 21 T cell receptor beta chains from one sample sequenced in a study of blood T cell dynamics during melanoma immunotherapy. The time point: week 3, after first cycle of checkpoint inhibitor. Using immunoSEQ multiplex PCR, the repertoire was profiled, and TCRdb retains in-frame clones only, with some absent. The table includes around 10,000 clones, more than 70% detected once. The specimen comprised blood, sampled from a patient treated with checkpoint blockade. These receptors all stem from a human donor with melanoma.

The genes are TRBV7-2 and TRBJ2-2; no reliable D call. The length of the CDR3 is 12 residues. V was pared by 5 bases and J by 7 bases, with 8 bases between. Germline V lookup: CDR1 SGHTA, CDR2 FQGNSA. CDR3 in DNA: TGTGCCAGCAGCCGACGGATCGGGGAGCTGTTTTTT. Protein: CASSRRIGELFF. Full variable domain (outside the CDR3, taken from reference TRBV7-2 and TRBJ2-2): GAGVSQSPSNKVTEKGKDVELRCDPISGHTALYWYRQSLGQGLEFLIYFQGNSAPDKSGLPSDRFSAERTGGSVSTLTIQRTQQEDSAVYLCASSRRIGELFFGEGSRLTVL.

The V and J genes are TRBV4-1 and TRBJ1-3; D is uncertain. Between the trimmed V and J ends, which lost 3 bases and 0 bases, there was a span of 18 bases. Germline CDR1 MGHRA, CDR2 YSYEKL. The CDR3 extends over 18 amino acids. In DNA form, the CDR3 reads TGCGCCAGCAGCCATCCCGGACGGGCGGTGGGCTCTGGAAACACCATATATTTT. Translation gives CASSHPGRAVGSGNTIYF.

This chain uses TRBV28 with TRBJ2-7; D gene uncertain. CDR3 length equals 13 residues. Germline V lookup: CDR1 MDHEN, CDR2 SYDVKM. V gave up 6 bases and J gave up 7 bases, with 16 bases separating them. CDR3 sequence (DNA): TGTGCCAGCAGGTCCAGCCCCGGTCTGGAGCAGTACTTC. Protein product: CASRSSPGLEQYF.

The chain uses TRBV5-6 and TRBJ1-1, with unresolved D. V was clipped by 4 bases and J by 1 base, with 2 bases between them. CDR3 size: 11 residues. Germline CDR1 reads SGHDT; CDR2 reads YYEEEE. CDR3 region: CASSTNTEAFF. CDR3 nucleotide sequence: TGTGCCAGCAGCACGAACACTGAAGCTTTCTTT.

The rearrangement uses TRBV11-2 and TRBJ2-1, with TRBD2 matching 9 bases. Germline CDR1 and CDR2: SGHAT and FQNNGV. The trim removed 2 bases at V and 6 bases at J, leaving 2 bases unmatched. The CDR3 has 14 residues. The chain's CDR3 is CASSLLAGSNEQFF. The CDR3, as DNA: TGTGCCAGCAGCTTACTAGCGGGAAGCAATGAGCAGTTCTTC.

The chain is built from TRBV7-2 and TRBJ1-3; D possibly corresponds to TRBD1 (5 bases). Trimming took 0 bases from V and 6 from J, leaving 12 bases between them. The CDR3 runs to 15 residues. Germline CDR1 reads SGHTA; CDR2 reads FQGNSA. CDR3 sequence reads: CASSLAGQGANTIYF. The DNA for the CDR3 is TGTGCCAGCAGCTTAGCGGGTCAGGGCGCAAACACCATATATTTT.

CDR3 amino acids: CASSQGLSYEQYF. CDR3 sequence (DNA): TGCGCCAGCAGCCAGGGACTCTCCTACGAGCAGTACTTC. The chain couples TRBV5-1 to TRBJ2-7; weak D call: TRBD2 (6 bases). The V and J ends lost 4 bases and 0 bases respectively, with 8 bases between them. This CDR3 has 13 residues. CDR1 SGHRS and CDR2 YFSETQ come from the germline V gene.

The rearrangement joins TRBV29-1 to TRBJ2-1; tentatively, D is TRBD1 (6 bases). There are 12 residues in the CDR3. V dropped 4 bases and J dropped 6 bases, with 10 bases sitting between them. CDR1 SQVTM and CDR2 ANQGSEA come from the germline V gene. The CDR3 loop is CSVAGTPNEQFF. CDR3 in DNA: TGCAGCGTTGCGGGGACACCCAATGAGCAGTTCTTC.

This clone showed up just a few times. This chain uses TRBV6-5 with TRBJ2-7, with 8 bases identical to TRBD2. CDR1 is MNHEY and CDR2 is SVGAGI in the germline V gene. The CDR3 sequence is 14 residues long. The junction had 5 bases not matched to a gene; V was cut back by 5 bases and J by 2 bases. The CDR3 nucleotides read TGTGCCAGCAGTATAGGTAGCGGGGCCTACGAGCAGTACTTC. Protein product: CASSIGSGAYEQYF.

The CDR3 loop is CSALGSEQFF. Written as DNA, the CDR3 is TGCAGTGCCCTAGGGAGTGAGCAGTTCTTC. J is TRBJ2-1 and V is TRBV20-1, with D perhaps matching TRBD2 (5 bases). Per the germline V gene, CDR1 is DFQATT and CDR2 is SNEGSKA (reference sequence). The CDR3 is made up of 10 amino acids. V was pared by 6 bases and J by 9 bases, with 9 bases between.

Only one count was recorded for this clone. The chain combines TRBV5-1 with TRBJ2-3; 10 bases match TRBD2. CDR1 is SGHRS, CDR2 YFSETQ, per germline. Trimming removed 4 bases from V and 1 base from J; junction bases left unmatched: 12. This CDR3 has 18 amino acids. CDR3 region: CASSLWGLAGVGTDTQYF. CDR3 nucleotide sequence: TGCGCCAGCAGCCTGTGGGGTCTAGCGGGAGTGGGCACAGATACGCAGTATTTT.

This chain links TRBV28 with TRBJ1-6, with a weak D call TRBD1 (6 bases). Germline V lookup: CDR1 MDHEN, CDR2 SYDVKM. V dropped 7 bases and J dropped 7 bases, with 14 bases sitting between them. This CDR3 region has 14 residues. In DNA form, the CDR3 reads TGTGCCAGCACCCCGGTCCAGGGGAATTCACCCCTCCACTTT. Residues: CASTPVQGNSPLHF.

The genes are TRBV11-2 and TRBJ2-7, with 13 positions matching TRBD2. V lost 0 bases, J lost 2 bases, and 4 bases stayed unmatched. The germline V gene has CDR1 SGHAT and CDR2 FQNNGV. CDR3 size: 17 residues. The CDR3 region has the DNA TGTGCCAGCAGCTTAGATCTGGGACTAGCGGGAACCTACGAGCAGTACTTC. Amino acids: CASSLDLGLAGTYEQYF.

The chain joins TRBV20-1 to TRBJ2-1, with D perhaps matching TRBD1 (6 bases). The germline gives CDR1 DFQATT, CDR2 SNEGSKA (reference sequence). The CDR3 consists of 11 residues. V lost 3 bases to trimming and J lost 11 bases, with 11 bases between them. CDR3 amino acids: CSASVDRKQFF. The CDR3 region has the DNA TGCAGTGCTAGTGTCGACAGGAAGCAGTTCTTC.

The V gene is TRBV12-5, the J gene TRBJ1-1; possible D gene TRBD1, 5 bases. This CDR3 has 14 amino acids. The germline V and J ends were trimmed by 0 bases and 6 bases, with 11 bases remaining between them. Looked up from germline, CDR1 is LGHNT and CDR2 is FRNRAP. The CDR3 reads CASGLVWEGAEAFF. CDR3 in DNA: TGTGCTAGTGGTTTGGTATGGGAAGGGGCTGAAGCTTTCTTT. Using reference TRBV12-5 and TRBJ1-1 for the parts outside the CDR3, the full variable domain is DARVTQTPRHKVTEMGQEVTMRCQPILGHNTVFWYRQTMMQGLELLAYFRNRAPLDDSGMPKDRFSAEMPDATLATLKIQPSEPRDSAVYFCASGLVWEGAEAFFGQGTRLTVV.

This chain uses TRBV2 with TRBJ1-1; no clear D gene. Between the trimmed V and J ends, which lost 3 bases and 5 bases, there was a span of 13 bases. Germline lookup yields CDR1 SNHLY and CDR2 FYNNEI. The CDR3 loop spans 14 amino acids. This CDR3 is CASSEGPLGTEAFF. CDR3 coding DNA: TGTGCCAGCAGTGAGGGCCCCCTGGGGACTGAAGCTTTCTTT.

This chain connects TRBV6-4 to TRBJ2-3; 11 bases map to TRBD2. Trimming took 3 bases from V and 7 from J; bases not matched to a gene: 9. CDR1 is MRHNA and CDR2 is SNTAGT in the germline V gene. The CDR3 is made up of 16 amino acids. CDR3 coding DNA: TGTGCCAGCAGTGATCAGGGGACTAGCGGACCCCATACGCAGTATTTT. Translated, it gives CASSDQGTSGPHTQYF.

This clone appeared a single time. The chain recombines TRBV14 with TRBJ2-1; D may match TRBD1 or TRBD2 (5 bases each). CDR1 is SGHDN and CDR2 is FVKESK in the germline V gene. The CDR3 is 18 amino acids. The V gene lost 1 base and the J gene lost 2 bases, with 18 bases spanning the gap. The CDR3 nucleotides are TGTGCCAGCAGCCAAGTCATGGGACCCCACACGGCCTACAATGAGCAGTTCTTC. Translating gives CASSQVMGPHTAYNEQFF. Full variable domain (remainder filled in from reference TRBV14 and TRBJ2-1): EAGVTQFPSHSVIEKGQTVTLRCDPISGHDNLYWYRRVMGKEIKFLLHFVKESKQDESGMPNNRFLAERTGGTYSTLKVQPAELEDSGVYFCASSQVMGPHTAYNEQFFGPGTRLTVL.

The V call is TRBV10-3, the J call TRBJ1-6, with D possibly being TRBD1 (5 bases). Germline values: CDR1 ENHRY, CDR2 SYGVKD. The CDR3 length is 15 residues. Trimming left V 6 bases short and J 7 bases short, with 16 bases between. The DNA for the CDR3 is TGTGCCATCAGGGGGACGGGGGAGGAGAATTCACCCCTCCACTTT. Its protein product is CAIRGTGEENSPLHF.

The chain combines TRBV29-1 with TRBJ2-7; 7 bases are a match to TRBD2. This CDR3 region has 14 residues. With V trimmed by 7 bases and J by 0 bases, 9 bases remained unmatched. Germline CDR1 reads SQVTM; CDR2 reads ANQGSEA. CDR3 protein: CSAGGAGLSYEQYF. As DNA, the CDR3 is TGCAGCGCCGGGGGAGCGGGACTCTCCTACGAGCAGTACTTC.

The chain recombines TRBV7-3 with TRBJ2-1; D could derive from TRBD1 or TRBD2 (5 bases each). The CDR3 length is 14 residues. Per germline, CDR1 SGHTA and CDR2 FQGTGA. Trimming took off 3 bases at V and 2 bases at J, with 8 bases between the two ends. The CDR3 coding sequence is TGTGCCAGCAGCTTTACGGGGCCCTACAATGAGCAGTTCTTC. Protein sequence: CASSFTGPYNEQFF.